Sequencing of this T cell receptor (beta chain) was carried out in a study of cytomegalovirus exposure and HLA in healthy donors. Background on the study: The study placed 80% to 85% of its 398 genotyped donors in the Caucasian-associated ancestry cluster.

J lost 4 bases, V lost 2 bases, and 6 bases had no gene match. This CDR3 region has 16 residues. CDR1 and CDR2 (germline): SGHAT, FQNNGV. Researchers ran the PCR with 60 Vbeta and 13 Jbeta primers. The assay was immunoSEQ multiplex PCR, and TCRdb's table has in-frame clones only and misses some. Its table records approximately 58,000 clones. V is TRBV11-2 and J is TRBJ2-5; the match to TRBD2 covers 11 bases. The receptor was isolated from a man in his late teens or twenties in good health and CMV-seropositive. The specimen sequenced was PBMCs. The CDR3 DNA reads as TGTGCCAGCAGCTTAAACGTAGCGGGAGGGAGAGAGACCCAGTACTTC. Its translation is CASSLNVAGGRETQYF.